The 4 T cell receptor beta chains listed next were all sequenced from one sample in a study of blood T cell repertoires in COVID-19. Profiling relied on immunoSEQ multiplex PCR, and the TCRdb table lists in-frame clones only, not all of them. The table lists some 490,000 clones, 70% to 90% of them singletons. Sequencing was carried out using PBMCs or T cells enriched from blood (not recorded which). Every receptor here comes from a woman in her sixties or seventies who had recovered from COVID-19.

V and J are TRBV27 and TRBJ2-6; D possibly corresponds to TRBD2 (6 bases). This CDR3 is 15 amino acids long. CDR1 MNHEY and CDR2 SMNVEV come from the germline V gene (reference sequence). With 8 bases removed from V and 4 bases from J, the gap between germline ends came to 15 bases. CDR3 sequence: CASGGLEAGANVLTF. In DNA, the CDR3 is TGTGCCAGCGGGGGGTTAGAAGCAGGGGCCAACGTCCTGACTTTC.

This rearrangement joins TRBV9 to TRBJ2-2, with D uncertain. Germline V gene lookup returns CDR1 SGDLS and CDR2 YYNGEE. Trimming shortened V by 2 bases and J by 4 bases, and 3 bases separated the two germline ends. The CDR3 spans 12 residues. CDR3 protein: CASSVRTGELFF. The CDR3 DNA reads TGTGCCAGCAGCGTTCGCACCGGGGAGCTGTTTTTT.

The CDR3 reads CASSQDMSGSTEAFF. Written as DNA, the CDR3 is TGTGCCAGCAGCCAAGATATGTCCGGGTCCACTGAAGCTTTCTTT. The chain joins TRBV4-2 to TRBJ1-1, with D uncertain. This CDR3 is 15 amino acids long. Germline CDR1 LGHNA, CDR2 YNFKEQ. Trimming took off 0 bases at V and 4 bases at J, with 12 bases between the two ends.

This sequence joins TRBV6-5 and TRBJ1-6; D unresolved. V lost 2 bases and J 7 bases, leaving 6 bases between the germline ends. CDR1 and CDR2 (germline): MNHEY, SVGAGI. The CDR3 runs to 13 residues. CDR3 bases: TGTGCCAGCAGTTACGACGGGAATTCACCCCTCCACTTT. It yields the protein CASSYDGNSPLHF.